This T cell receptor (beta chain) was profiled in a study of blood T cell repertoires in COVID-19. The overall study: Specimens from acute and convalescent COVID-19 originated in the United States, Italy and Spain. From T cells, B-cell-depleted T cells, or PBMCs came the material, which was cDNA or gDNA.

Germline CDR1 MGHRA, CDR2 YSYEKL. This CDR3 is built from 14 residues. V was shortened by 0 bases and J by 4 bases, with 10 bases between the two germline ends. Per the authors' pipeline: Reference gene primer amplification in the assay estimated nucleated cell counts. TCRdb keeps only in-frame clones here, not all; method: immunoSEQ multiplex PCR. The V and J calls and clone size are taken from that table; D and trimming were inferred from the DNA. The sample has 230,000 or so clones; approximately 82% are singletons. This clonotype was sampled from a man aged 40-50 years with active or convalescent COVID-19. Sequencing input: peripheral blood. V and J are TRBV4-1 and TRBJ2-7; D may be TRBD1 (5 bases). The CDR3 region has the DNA TGCGCCAGCAGCCAAGAGGGCAGGACATACGAGCAGTACTTC. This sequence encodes CASSQEGRTYEQYF.